This passage covers 15 T cell receptor beta chains from one sample sequenced in a study of long-term antiretroviral therapy in people with HIV. A v3.0 immunoSEQ assay was performed at survey level. The method was immunoSEQ multiplex PCR; TCRdb's version includes in-frame clones alone and lacks a portion of them. The table includes under 25,000 clones, 80% detected once. Here the sequenced sample was unsorted PBMCs, taken 0.2 years after starting antiretroviral therapy. The origin of the receptors is a woman between 40 and 55 years old with HIV.

In this sample, this clone turned up once. V is TRBV4-2 and J is TRBJ1-1; D is unresolved. Germline V CDR1 and CDR2: LGHNA, YNFKEQ. The CDR3 contains 14 residues. The germline V and J ends were trimmed by 3 bases and 0 bases, with 8 bases remaining between them. DNA for the CDR3: TGTGCCAGCAGCCAGAGGGCGGTGAACACTGAAGCTTTCTTT. It codes for CASSQRAVNTEAFF.

The gene calls are TRBV4-1 and TRBJ1-4; D may be TRBD1 (6 bases). Germline CDR1 reads MGHRA; CDR2 reads YSYEKL. The CDR3 has 15 amino acids. The V end lost 2 bases, the J end lost 3 bases, and 10 bases lay between the germline ends. In DNA, the CDR3 is TGCGCCAGCAGCCAACAGGGGAGGTCTAATGAAAAACTGTTTTTT. It specifies CASSQQGRSNEKLFF.

This clone was found a few times. This rearrangement joins TRBV5-1 to TRBJ2-7; D remains ambiguous. V shed 1 base and J shed 0 bases, with 8 bases lying between them. The CDR3 length is 14 residues. Germline lookup yields CDR1 SGHRS and CDR2 YFSETQ. The CDR3 DNA follows: TGCGCCAGCAGCTTGTTTGCAGTCTCCTACGAGCAGTACTTC. Protein sequence: CASSLFAVSYEQYF.

The chain joins TRBV19 to TRBJ2-7; 7 bases line up with TRBD1. The J segment lost 3 bases and the V segment lost 10 bases, leaving 9 bases of the junction unmatched. This CDR3 contains 13 residues. The germline CDR1 and CDR2 sequences are LNHDA and SQIVND (reference sequence). The CDR3 is CATSDRISYEQYF. CDR3 coding DNA: TGTGCCACCTCGGACAGGATAAGCTACGAGCAGTACTTC.

The chain links TRBV6-5 to TRBJ1-1; D remains ambiguous. CDR1 is MNHEY, CDR2 SVGAGI, per germline. V gave up 6 bases and J gave up 5 bases, with 13 bases separating them. The CDR3 loop spans 13 amino acids. The DNA for the CDR3 is TGTGCCAGCAGCCAACACCGGAGGACTGAAGCTTTCTTT. This codes for CASSQHRRTEAFF.

V usage is TRBV6-5 and J usage is TRBJ1-1; D uncertain. The V end lost 5 bases, the J end lost 0 bases, and 10 bases lay between the germline ends. From germline, CDR1 is MNHEY and CDR2 SVGAGI. The CDR3 has 14 amino acids. The CDR3 nucleotides read TGTGCCAGCAGTCAAGGGTTCATGAACACTGAAGCTTTCTTT. This encodes CASSQGFMNTEAFF.

The J gene is TRBJ2-7, the V gene TRBV4-1; 7 nucleotides line up with TRBD1. The CDR3 is made up of 15 amino acids. Germline V gene lookup returns CDR1 MGHRA and CDR2 YSYEKL. Trimming took 4 bases from V and 0 from J; bases not matched to a gene: 6. Written as DNA, the CDR3 is TGCGCCAGCAGCCCAGAACAGGGGAGCTCCTACGAGCAGTACTTC. Translation: CASSPEQGSSYEQYF.

The sample holds a few counts of this clone. Here the CDR3 reads CAWSVVGPKQFF. The DNA for the CDR3 is TGTGCCTGGAGTGTGGTGGGGCCGAAGCAGTTCTTC. The chain recombines TRBV30 with TRBJ2-1; D is possibly TRBD1 (5 bases). Germline V lookup: CDR1 GTSNPN, CDR2 SVGIG (reference sequence). Trimming pared 0 bases from V and 11 bases from J, leaving 11 bases between. CDR3 size: 12 residues.

This clone appeared a few times. The chain has TRBV5-1 and TRBJ1-2; tentatively, D is TRBD1 (6 bases). The CDR3 covers 16 residues. V lost 3 bases and J 3 bases, leaving 18 bases between the germline ends. Germline CDR1 and CDR2: SGHRS and YFSETQ. The CDR3 DNA sequence: TGCGCCAGCAGCTCCACCCCGACAGGTTTGGACTATGGCTACACCTTC. This translates into CASSSTPTGLDYGYTF. The full variable domain, its missing parts supplied by reference TRBV5-1 and TRBJ1-2, is KAGVTQTPRYLIKTRGQQVTLSCSPISGHRSVSWYQQTPGQGLQFLFEYFSETQRNKGNFPGRFSGRQFSNSRSEMNVSTLELGDSALYLCASSSTPTGLDYGYTFGSGTRLTVV.

The chain uses TRBV9 and TRBJ2-1; D may match TRBD1 or TRBD2 (5 bases each). V lost 4 bases and J lost 2, with 16 bases in between. Germline V gene sequence: CDR1 SGDLS, CDR2 YYNGEE. This CDR3 has 16 amino acids. CDR3 sequence reads: CASSFLGVGAYNEQFF. The CDR3 bases are TGTGCCAGCAGCTTTTTGGGGGTTGGAGCCTACAATGAGCAGTTCTTC.

The DNA for the CDR3 is TGTGCCAGTAGTTCGCAGGGGGAAGGCACAGATACGCAGTATTTT. Translating gives CASSSQGEGTDTQYF. This chain connects TRBV19 to TRBJ2-3; 7 nucleotides align to TRBD1. Germline V gene lookup returns CDR1 LNHDA and CDR2 SQIVND (reference sequence). V lost 5 bases to trimming and J lost 1 base; unmatched junction nucleotides: 6. The CDR3 is 15 amino acids.

This clone was counted a few times. This sequence joins TRBV19 and TRBJ2-2; 7 bases are a match to TRBD1. Losses at the gene ends were 3 bases for V and 4 bases for J; bases not matched to a gene: 5. Germline V lookup: CDR1 LNHDA, CDR2 SQIVND (reference sequence). The CDR3 is 15 amino acids. The CDR3, as DNA: TGTGCCAGTAGTATTGGGACAGTCGGCACCGGGGAGCTGTTTTTT. This encodes CASSIGTVGTGELFF.

The chain has TRBV2 and TRBJ1-2; D is uncertain. Germline assignment: CDR1 SNHLY and CDR2 FYNNEI. The CDR3 covers 13 residues. Trimming shortened V by 3 bases and J by 7 bases, and 12 bases separated the two germline ends. The CDR3 loop reads CASSDDINGGYTF. The CDR3 region has the DNA TGTGCCAGCAGTGATGACATTAACGGTGGCTACACCTTC.

This clone was observed a single time. V is TRBV27 and J is TRBJ2-1; TRBD1 or TRBD2 may be the D gene (5 bases each). The CDR3 is 13 amino acids. CDR1 and CDR2 from the germline V gene are MNHEY and SMNVEV (reference sequence). V was cut by 2 bases and J by 4 bases, with 6 bases left in between. CDR3 sequence: CASSLGGYNEQFF. For the CDR3, the DNA is TGTGCCAGCAGTTTAGGGGGTTACAATGAGCAGTTCTTC.

V gene TRBV6-5 combines with J gene TRBJ1-1; weak D call: TRBD1 (5 bases). Trimming left V 5 bases short and J 4 bases short, with 17 bases between. The V gene's germline CDR1 is MNHEY and CDR2 SVGAGI. The CDR3 totals 15 residues. The DNA of the CDR3 is TGTGCCAGCAGTATATCAACATCCGGGGCCACTGAAGCTTTCTTT. Protein product: CASSISTSGATEAFF.